A single sample is the source of the 32 T cell receptor beta chains below, sequenced in a study of T cell repertoires in ileal Crohn's disease. Noted time point: inflamed ileum from the surgical specimen. Clones were read by immunoSEQ multiplex PCR, and TCRdb kept only the in-frame ones, dropping some. The sample has approximately 15,000 clones; 76% are singletons. The material sequenced was ileal tissue. These receptors all come from an adult with Crohn's disease.

V is TRBV7-3 and J is TRBJ2-1, with 8 bases lining up with TRBD2. Per germline, CDR1 SGHTA and CDR2 FQGTGA. J was trimmed by 12 bases and V by 0 bases; bases with no gene match: 19. The CDR3 is made up of 18 amino acids. CDR3 loop: CASSLTVPGLGTSSRQFF. The CDR3 DNA sequence: TGTGCCAGCAGCTTAACGGTTCCGGGACTAGGGACTTCGAGTAGGCAGTTCTTC.

By sample share, this clone is medium-sized. The V gene is TRBV28, the J gene TRBJ2-3; 14 bases align to TRBD2. CDR1 MDHEN and CDR2 SYDVKM come from the germline V gene. The V and J ends lost 6 bases and 4 bases, in that order; junction bases with no gene match: 3. This CDR3 comprises 15 residues. The CDR3 coding sequence is TGTGCCAGCAGGGGGACTAGCGGGAGTTCAGATACGCAGTATTTT. This translates into CASRGTSGSSDTQYF. The variable domain in full, completed from reference TRBV28 and TRBJ2-3, reads DVKVTQSSRYLVKRTGEKVFLECVQDMDHENMFWYRQDPGLGLRLIYFSYDVKMKEKGDIPEGYSVSREKKERFSLILESASTNQTSMYLCASRGTSGSSDTQYFGPGTRLTVL.

This clone is medium-sized within its sample. The chain combines TRBV5-1 with TRBJ2-2, with 7 bases fitting TRBD1. V was pared by 8 bases and J by 2 bases, with 6 bases of the junction left unmatched. Germline V gives CDR1 SGHRS, CDR2 YFSETQ. The CDR3 runs to 14 residues. CDR3 amino acids: CASGQARNTGELFF. The CDR3, as DNA: TGCGCCAGTGGACAGGCGAGAAACACCGGGGAGCTGTTTTTT. Looking up the rest from reference TRBV5-1 and TRBJ2-2 gives the full variable domain: KAGVTQTPRYLIKTRGQQVTLSCSPISGHRSVSWYQQTPGQGLQFLFEYFSETQRNKGNFPGRFSGRQFSNSRSEMNVSTLELGDSALYLCASGQARNTGELFFGEGSRLTVL.

The chain is built from TRBV29-1 and TRBJ2-2; no clear D. The CDR3 loop spans 11 amino acids. V was pared by 4 bases and J by 7 bases, with 7 bases between. Germline V gene data show CDR1 as SQVTM and CDR2 as ANQGSEA. CDR3 sequence reads: CSVGDSGELFF. The CDR3 nucleotides read TGCAGCGTTGGCGATAGCGGGGAGCTGTTTTTT.

The chain is built from TRBV28 and TRBJ2-5, with D perhaps matching TRBD1 (5 bases). The V end lost 8 bases, the J end lost 3 bases, and 13 bases lay between the germline ends. CDR3 size: 13 residues. CDR1 and CDR2 from the germline V gene are MDHEN and SYDVKM. The CDR3 nucleotides are TGTGCCAGCGCTGGGGCAGAAGAAGAGACCCAGTACTTC. Translated, it gives CASAGAEEETQYF.

This clone was detected once. The chain couples TRBV6-5 to TRBJ1-1, with D maybe TRBD1 (6 bases). V dropped 0 bases and J dropped 6 bases, with 8 bases sitting between them. The CDR3 runs to 13 residues. Germline V gene sequence: CDR1 MNHEY, CDR2 SVGAGI. The CDR3 spells CASSYSRQAEAFF. The CDR3 DNA follows: TGTGCCAGCAGTTACTCCCGACAGGCTGAAGCTTTCTTT.

This chain links TRBV14 with TRBJ2-7; 9 nucleotides match TRBD1. This CDR3 is built from 15 residues. Germline CDR1 reads SGHDN; CDR2 reads FVKESK. V lost 2 bases, J lost 2 bases, and 4 bases stayed unmatched. The CDR3, as DNA: TGTGCCAGCAGCCAACGGACAGGGGTAGCCTACGAGCAGTACTTC. It translates to CASSQRTGVAYEQYF.

This chain joins TRBV6-7 and TRBJ1-1; no definite D call. TRBV6-7 is treated as an ORF (open reading frame) with a function not yet certain. V lost 0 bases, J lost 1 base, and 6 bases lay in between. The length of the CDR3 is 14 residues. The CDR3 nucleotides are TGTGCCAGCAGTTACTCGAAAGAGAACACTGAAGCTTTCTTT. Translated, it gives CASSYSKENTEAFF.

This chain connects TRBV27 to TRBJ2-3; D tentatively reads TRBD1 or TRBD2 (5 bases each). V was trimmed by 4 bases and J by 1 base, leaving 9 bases between them. Per germline, CDR1 MNHEY and CDR2 SMNVEV (reference sequence). The CDR3 runs 14 residues. Here the CDR3 DNA reads TGTGCCAGCAGTTCTCGGGGACGCACAGATACGCAGTATTTT. Translation: CASSSRGRTDTQYF.

CDR3 nucleotides: TGTGCCAGCAGTTCCACCTCTGGGGCCAACGTCCTGACTTTC. Its protein is CASSSTSGANVLTF. The genes are TRBV27 and TRBJ2-6, with unresolved D. Looked up from germline, CDR1 is MNHEY and CDR2 is SMNVEV (reference sequence). The CDR3 consists of 14 residues. Trimming took off 4 bases at V and 0 bases at J, with 4 bases between the two ends.

This sequence joins TRBV5-1 and TRBJ2-7; D could derive from TRBD1 or TRBD2 (5 bases each). There are 14 residues in the CDR3. CDR1 and CDR2 from the germline V gene are SGHRS and YFSETQ. Trimming took 2 bases from V and 6 from J, leaving 15 bases between them. The CDR3 loop is CASSLEGLVFEQYF. In DNA form, the CDR3 reads TGCGCCAGCAGCTTAGAGGGGTTGGTTTTCGAGCAGTACTTC.

V usage is TRBV27 and J usage is TRBJ2-5, with D possibly called TRBD1 or TRBD2 (5 bases each). Germline-derived CDR1 and CDR2 are MNHEY and SMNVEV (reference sequence). The CDR3 is 13 residues long. Trimming left V 5 bases short and J 5 bases short, with 12 bases between. The CDR3 DNA follows: TGTGCCAGCAGTCGAGGGGTTGAGGAGACCCAGTACTTC. It encodes CASSRGVEETQYF.

There are a few counts of this clone. This chain connects TRBV7-2 to TRBJ2-3; D is uncertain. The CDR3 extends over 16 amino acids. V lost 4 bases to trimming and J lost 0 bases, with 14 bases between them. The germline V gene has CDR1 SGHTA and CDR2 FQGNSA. In nucleotides, the CDR3 is TGTGCCAGCAGCTCCCAGTGGCGGTCTAGCACAGATACGCAGTATTTT. It yields the protein CASSSQWRSSTDTQYF.

V and J are TRBV5-1 and TRBJ2-1; TRBD1 aligns across 8 bases. The ends lost 4 bases at V and 2 bases at J; junction bases unmatched: 8. Germline CDR1 and CDR2: SGHRS and YFSETQ. The CDR3 sequence is 16 residues long. The DNA for the CDR3 is TGCGCCAGCAGCCTACAAACAGGGGGAACCTACAATGAGCAGTTCTTC. Protein: CASSLQTGGTYNEQFF.

The V and J genes are TRBV27 and TRBJ1-4; D not certain. The CDR3 totals 16 residues. Germline V gene lookup returns CDR1 MNHEY and CDR2 SMNVEV (reference sequence). The germline V and J ends were trimmed by 4 bases and 0 bases, with 12 bases remaining between them. CDR3 coding DNA: TGTGCCAGCAGTTCCCGGACGGAAACAACTAATGAAAAACTGTTTTTT. Protein: CASSSRTETTNEKLFF.

This chain connects TRBV4-3 to TRBJ2-1; 7 bases are a match to TRBD1. The CDR3 sequence is 15 residues long. The J segment lost 8 bases and the V segment lost 1 base, leaving 8 bases of the junction unmatched. The germline CDR1 and CDR2 sequences are LGHNA and YSLEER. CDR3 in DNA: TGCGCCAGCAGCCAAGTTGCAGGGGGAAAGGATGAGCAGTTCTTC. Translation: CASSQVAGGKDEQFF.

The gene calls are TRBV10-3 and TRBJ2-1; tentatively, D is TRBD1 or TRBD2 (6 bases each). Germline V lookup: CDR1 ENHRY, CDR2 SYGVKD. The CDR3 has 14 residues. Deletions cut 8 bases from V and 3 bases from J, with 14 bases between. CDR3 sequence reads: CAIARGAIYNEQFF. The CDR3 nucleotides are TGTGCCATCGCGAGGGGGGCGATCTACAATGAGCAGTTCTTC.

This rearrangement joins TRBV28 to TRBJ2-1; D is possibly TRBD2 (6 bases). The CDR3 length is 14 residues. Germline V gives CDR1 MDHEN, CDR2 SYDVKM. Trimming shortened V by 4 bases and J by 7 bases, and 14 bases separated the two germline ends. The CDR3 loop reads CASSSSGTSNEQFF. The CDR3 coding sequence is TGTGCCAGCAGTTCTTCCGGGACTTCAAATGAGCAGTTCTTC.

The gene calls are TRBV7-9 and TRBJ1-5; D remains unclear. This CDR3 is built from 13 residues. CDR1 SEHNR and CDR2 FQNEAQ come from the germline V gene (reference sequence). V shed 1 base and J shed 7 bases, with 8 bases lying between them. The chain's CDR3 is CASSLEGRQPQHF. The DNA of the CDR3 is TGTGCCAGCAGCTTAGAAGGCCGGCAGCCCCAGCATTTT.

A few counts support this clone. This chain connects TRBV28 to TRBJ2-4; 7 bases are a match to TRBD2. Germline V gene sequence: CDR1 MDHEN, CDR2 SYDVKM. J lost 6 bases, V lost 7 bases, and 15 bases had no gene match. The CDR3 runs 16 residues. In nucleotides, the CDR3 is TGTGCCAGCATGCCATGGGGCGGAGGGGAGGGAAACATTCAGTACTTC. This sequence encodes CASMPWGGGEGNIQYF.

This rearrangement joins TRBV2 to TRBJ1-2, with D possibly matching TRBD1 (6 bases). This CDR3 spans 15 amino acids. CDR1 is SNHLY, CDR2 FYNNEI, per germline. V was shortened by 6 bases and J by 8 bases, with 22 bases between the two germline ends. The DNA for the CDR3 is TGTGCCAGCAGCCTGGGGGCAGGGGCCCCCTACGGCTACACCTTC. This codes for CASSLGAGAPYGYTF. Variable domain in full (rest from reference TRBV2 and TRBJ1-2): EPEVTQTPSHQVTQMGQEVILRCVPISNHLYFYWYRQILGQKVEFLVSFYNNEISEKSEIFDDQFSVERPDGSNFTLKIRSTKLEDSAMYFCASSLGAGAPYGYTFGSGTRLTVV.

The genes are TRBV21-1 and TRBJ2-7. TRBV21-1 is termed a pseudogene. This CDR3 spans 15 amino acids. In DNA, the CDR3 is TGTGCCAGCAGCTTCCGGGACCCCCGGATCCACGAGCAGTACTTC. Protein sequence: CASSFRDPRIHEQYF.

This chain joins TRBV6-1 and TRBJ2-3, with unresolved D. The ends were cut back, 2 bases at V and 9 bases at J, with 9 bases in the middle. CDR3 length equals 12 residues. Germline CDR1 MNHNS, CDR2 SASEGT. The CDR3 coding sequence is TGTGCCAGCAGTGAAATATCCCAGACGCAGTATTTT. Its translation is CASSEISQTQYF.

The chain combines TRBV5-6 with TRBJ2-3; 8 nucleotides line up with TRBD1. Germline V gene lookup returns CDR1 SGHDT and CDR2 YYEEEE. J gave up 4 bases and V 5 bases, and 6 bases lay outside the gene matches. CDR3 length: 14 residues. This CDR3 is CASRGTGGADTQYF. DNA for the CDR3: TGTGCCAGCAGGGGGACAGGAGGGGCAGATACGCAGTATTTT.

This chain joins TRBV2 and TRBJ2-2, with 8 bases that match TRBD1. Germline CDR1 reads SNHLY; CDR2 reads FYNNEI. The CDR3 covers 15 residues. The ends lost 6 bases at V and 1 base at J; junction bases unmatched: 4. The CDR3 bases are TGTGCCAGCAGCGCTGACAGGGGGAACACCGGGGAGCTGTTTTTT. It specifies CASSADRGNTGELFF.

The rearrangement links TRBV7-9 to TRBJ2-7; D tentatively fits TRBD1 or TRBD2 (5 bases each). V was clipped by 5 bases and J by 7 bases, with 12 bases between them. The CDR3 extends over 12 amino acids. Germline V lookup: CDR1 SEHNR, CDR2 FQNEAQ (reference sequence). The CDR3 sequence: CASSLQRGEQYF. CDR3 nucleotides: TGTGCCAGCAGCCTCCAGAGGGGTGAGCAGTACTTC.

V and J are TRBV2 and TRBJ2-5; no definite D call. The germline V and J ends were trimmed by 6 bases and 11 bases, with 13 bases remaining between them. Germline lookup yields CDR1 SNHLY and CDR2 FYNNEI. The CDR3 consists of 11 residues. DNA for the CDR3: TGTGCCAGCAGCGAATTTTCGGAGCAGTACTTC. It codes for CASSEFSEQYF. The whole variable domain, filled in from reference TRBV2 and TRBJ2-5, reads EPEVTQTPSHQVTQMGQEVILRCVPISNHLYFYWYRQILGQKVEFLVSFYNNEISEKSEIFDDQFSVERPDGSNFTLKIRSTKLEDSAMYFCASSEFSEQYFGPGTRLLVL.

The chain links TRBV19 to TRBJ2-5, with 8 bases aligning to TRBD1. The germline V gene has CDR1 LNHDA and CDR2 SQIVND (reference sequence). Losses at the gene ends were 5 bases for V and 5 bases for J; bases not matched to a gene: 7. The CDR3 covers 14 residues. The CDR3: CASSPTGGVETQYF. As DNA, the CDR3 is TGTGCCAGTAGTCCAACAGGGGGAGTGGAGACCCAGTACTTC.

The rearrangement joins TRBV5-4 to TRBJ2-7; 7 bases match TRBD2. Germline-derived CDR1 and CDR2 are SGHNT and YYREEE (reference sequence). The CDR3 contains 16 residues. The ends lost 0 bases at V and 7 bases at J; junction bases unmatched: 13. The CDR3: CASSLAGSDSGREQYF. Written as DNA, the CDR3 is TGTGCCAGCAGCTTGGCCGGGAGCGACTCCGGGAGGGAGCAGTACTTC.

The chain is built from TRBV5-4 and TRBJ2-7, with D perhaps TRBD1 (6 bases). This CDR3 spans 14 amino acids. CDR1 is SGHNT, CDR2 YYREEE, per germline (reference sequence). V lost 9 bases and J 6 bases, leaving 22 bases between the germline ends. The CDR3 loop is CATETTGPPGEQYF. In nucleotides, the CDR3 is TGTGCCACCGAAACAACAGGGCCCCCCGGCGAGCAGTACTTC.

The chain has TRBV19 and TRBJ1-1, with D maybe TRBD1 (5 bases). Germline loops: CDR1 LNHDA, CDR2 SQIVND (reference sequence). The CDR3 contains 14 residues. V lost 6 bases to trimming and J lost 0 bases, with 11 bases between them. The CDR3 region has the DNA TGTGCCAGTAGCCCGACAGCCATGAACACTGAAGCTTTCTTT. Residues: CASSPTAMNTEAFF.

As to this clone: Other DNA sequences from this sample encode an identical CDR3 as well. The gene calls are TRBV9 and TRBJ2-1, with 8 bases fitting TRBD2. The V gene's germline CDR1 is SGDLS and CDR2 YYNGEE. CDR3 size: 15 residues. V trimming: 0 bases; J trimming: 7 bases; junction bases outside the gene matches: 6. The CDR3 loop is CASSVAGGPGNEQFF. The CDR3, as DNA: TGTGCCAGCAGCGTAGCGGGAGGGCCAGGGAATGAGCAGTTCTTC.